In this sample, the clone carrying this T cell receptor (beta chain) turned up a few times. Its antigen remains unidentified. Germline V gives CDR1 LNHDA, CDR2 SQIVND (reference sequence). The J segment lost 5 bases and the V segment lost 7 bases, leaving 10 bases of the junction unmatched. CDR3 length: 15 residues. These data originate in a study of cytomegalovirus exposure and HLA in healthy donors. Study overall: Of all 400 or so donors who were genotyped, roughly 81% belonged to the Caucasian-associated ancestry cluster.

The study ran its PCR with 60 Vbeta and 13 Jbeta primers. The data were produced by immunoSEQ multiplex PCR, yet TCRdb's version contains in-frame clones alone and is incomplete. Of about 140,000 clones in the sample, 73% were seen once. The study, taken as a whole, reports: Segments of the TCR beta V type were, in most cases, productive about 90% or about 30% of the time in an earlier analysis. Other equally common chains were less clonally expanded than HLA-associated TCR beta chains, a later analysis showed.

This clonotype was obtained from a human donor in good health. Source material: PBMCs. The chain employs TRBV19 and TRBJ1-1; 10 nucleotides match TRBD1. The CDR3 DNA follows: TGTGCCAGTACCATCGACGACAGGGGGCGGACTGAAGCTTTCTTT. Its translation: CASTIDDRGRTEAFF.